This T cell receptor (beta chain) was sequenced for a study of control samples from healthy donors and cancer patients. A single count supports this clone. The germline V gene has CDR1 SGDLS and CDR2 YYNGEE. The CDR3 spans 15 residues. Trimming at V came to 0 bases and at J to 7 bases, leaving 6 bases not matched to a gene. The data were produced by immunoSEQ multiplex PCR, yet TCRdb's version contains in-frame clones alone and is incomplete. The table records about 58,000 clones, 94% of them present only once. This TCR was recovered from a man aged 25 to 45 in good health. The chain couples TRBV9 to TRBJ2-1, with TRBD1 identical over 8 bases. The specimen was blood. The CDR3 coding sequence is TGTGCCAGCAGCGTAGGGCAGGGGGCGAAAAATGAGCAGTTCTTC. Its protein product is CASSVGQGAKNEQFF.